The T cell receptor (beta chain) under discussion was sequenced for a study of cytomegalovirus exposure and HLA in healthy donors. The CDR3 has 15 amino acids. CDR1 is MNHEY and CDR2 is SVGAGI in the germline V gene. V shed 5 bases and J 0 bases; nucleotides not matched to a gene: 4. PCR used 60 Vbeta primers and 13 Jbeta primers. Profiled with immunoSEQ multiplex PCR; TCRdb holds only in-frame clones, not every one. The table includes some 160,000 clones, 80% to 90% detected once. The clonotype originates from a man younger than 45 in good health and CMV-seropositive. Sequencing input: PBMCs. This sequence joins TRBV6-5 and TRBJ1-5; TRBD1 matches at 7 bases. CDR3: CASSRGQNSNQPQHF. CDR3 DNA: TGTGCCAGCAGTCGGGGACAGAATAGCAATCAGCCCCAGCATTTT.